Following are 19 T cell receptor beta chains from one sample sequenced in a study of blood T cell repertoires in COVID-19 (dated by TCRdb to 2020 to 2021). Library prep was done by the immunoSEQ multiplex PCR assay. Imported from immuneACCESS, the table was reduced by TCRdb to in-frame sequences with V and J called. These copies leave out some clones; in studies compared against another copy, an unresolved V gene accounts for under half, and the cause of the remainder is not known. The sample has some 300,000 clones on record, roughly 90% of them singletons. Jointly, the top ten make up under 3% of the sample. Sequenced input: PBMCs or T cells enriched from blood (not recorded which). Receptors originate from a woman between 50 and 59 years old who had been exposed to COVID-19.

This chain joins TRBV2 and TRBJ2-7; D possibly corresponds to TRBD1 (5 bases). V dropped 7 bases and J dropped 4 bases, with 14 bases sitting between them. In germline, CDR1 is SNHLY, CDR2 FYNNEI. The CDR3 is made up of 13 amino acids. CDR3: CASNGQGLYEQYF. The CDR3 region has the DNA TGTGCCAGCAATGGCCAGGGATTATACGAGCAGTACTTC. The whole variable domain, filled in from reference TRBV2 and TRBJ2-7, reads EPEVTQTPSHQVTQMGQEVILRCVPISNHLYFYWYRQILGQKVEFLVSFYNNEISEKSEIFDDQFSVERPDGSNFTLKIRSTKLEDSAMYFCASNGQGLYEQYFGPGTRLTVT.

The CDR3 region is CASSPLAGGPKDTQYF. The CDR3 bases are TGTGCCAGCAGCCCGCTAGCGGGGGGGCCGAAAGATACGCAGTATTTT. This chain connects TRBV3-1 (or the pseudogene TRBV3-2) to TRBJ2-3, with 12 bases aligning to TRBD2. This CDR3 comprises 16 residues. V shed 4 bases, J shed 5 bases, and the junction held 7 bases outside the gene matches. Per germline, CDR1 LGHDT and CDR2 YNNKEL (reference sequence).

The CDR3 bases are TGCGCCAGCAGCTCGGTGGGGATAGCGGGAAGGCAGTATTTT. It codes for CASSSVGIAGRQYF. This chain uses TRBV5-1 with TRBJ2-3; 8 bases map to TRBD2. The V gene's germline CDR1 is SGHRS and CDR2 YFSETQ. The V and J ends lost 3 bases and 11 bases, in that order; junction bases with no gene match: 11. The CDR3 contains 14 residues. The full variable domain, with the rest looked up from reference TRBV5-1 and TRBJ2-3, is KAGVTQTPRYLIKTRGQQVTLSCSPISGHRSVSWYQQTPGQGLQFLFEYFSETQRNKGNFPGRFSGRQFSNSRSEMNVSTLELGDSALYLCASSSVGIAGRQYFGPGTRLTVL.

This rearrangement joins TRBV11-3 to TRBJ2-3, with D possibly matching TRBD1 (5 bases). Per germline, CDR1 SGHNT and CDR2 YENEEA. V lost 1 base, J lost 6 bases, and 11 bases lay in between. The CDR3 covers 14 residues. The CDR3 spells CASSLGESGDTQYF. In nucleotides, the CDR3 is TGTGCCAGCAGCTTAGGTGAATCAGGGGATACGCAGTATTTT.

This clone appeared once. The gene calls are TRBV5-5 and TRBJ2-5; 12 nucleotides match TRBD2. Germline CDR1 and CDR2: SGHKS and YYEKEE (reference sequence). V shed 4 bases, J shed 4 bases, and the junction held 11 bases outside the gene matches. The CDR3 extends over 17 amino acids. CDR3 sequence: CASSPTSGGRPGETQYF. CDR3 coding DNA: TGTGCCAGCAGCCCGACTAGCGGGGGACGCCCCGGAGAGACCCAGTACTTC.

J is TRBJ1-1 and V is TRBV10-2, with no clear D. This CDR3 spans 14 amino acids. Between the trimmed V and J ends, which lost 6 bases and 4 bases, there was a span of 15 bases. The germline V gene encodes CDR1 WSHSY and CDR2 SAAADI. The DNA for the CDR3 is TGCGCCAGCAGGGAGGGTATGGGAGGCACTGAAGCTTTCTTT. Translating it yields CASREGMGGTEAFF.

This chain links TRBV7-8 with TRBJ1-6; D might be TRBD1 (6 bases). The CDR3 totals 15 residues. Trimming pared 1 base from V and 2 bases from J, leaving 6 bases between. Germline loops: CDR1 SGHVS, CDR2 FQNEAQ. CDR3 nucleotide sequence: TGTGCCAGCAGCTTAGAGGGGGCCTATAATTCACCCCTCCACTTT. The encoded protein is CASSLEGAYNSPLHF.

V and J are TRBV7-9 and TRBJ1-2; D ambiguous. Germline CDR1 is SEHNR and CDR2 is FQNEAQ (reference sequence). The CDR3 extends over 13 amino acids. Between the trimmed V and J ends, which lost 2 bases and 4 bases, there was a span of 8 bases. As DNA, the CDR3 is TGTGCCAGCAGCTTATTCGCGGGCTATGGCTACACCTTC. Its translation is CASSLFAGYGYTF.

The chain is built from TRBV27 and TRBJ2-5; tentative D call: TRBD2 (7 bases). From germline, CDR1 is MNHEY and CDR2 SMNVEV (reference sequence). CDR3 length equals 14 residues. Deletions cut 5 bases from V and 4 bases from J, with 14 bases between. Here the CDR3 reads CASSRLGGRETQYF. The CDR3 region has the DNA TGTGCCAGCAGTCGCCTCGGGGGGCGAGAGACCCAGTACTTC.

The DNA for the CDR3 is TGTGCCACAGGACTAGCGGGGGGGCAGGTCTACGAGCAGTACTTC. Residues: CATGLAGGQVYEQYF. The chain joins TRBV10-3 to TRBJ2-7; TRBD2 agrees at 15 bases. The V gene's germline CDR1 is ENHRY and CDR2 SYGVKD. J lost 3 bases, V lost 10 bases, and 7 bases had no gene match. There are 15 residues in the CDR3.

CDR3 DNA: TGTGCCAGCAGCGTAGCAAAGGGTCGGGGCTATGGCTACACCTTC. Translated, it gives CASSVAKGRGYGYTF. The chain uses TRBV9 and TRBJ1-2; D remains ambiguous. Germline CDR1 is SGDLS and CDR2 is YYNGEE. The CDR3 length is 15 residues. V lost 0 bases and J 4 bases, leaving 13 bases between the germline ends.

The chain links TRBV10-3 to TRBJ1-6; 7 bases are shared with TRBD1. The V gene end was trimmed by 9 bases and the J gene end by 5 bases; junction bases not matched to a gene: 7. The CDR3 consists of 14 residues. Germline V gene lookup returns CDR1 ENHRY and CDR2 SYGVKD. The CDR3 DNA reads TGTGCCATGAAGGGACAGCGCAATAATTCACCCCTCCACTTT. Amino acids: CAMKGQRNNSPLHF.

V usage is TRBV28 and J usage is TRBJ2-1; TRBD2 is a possible D gene (5 bases). The V gene lost 5 bases and the J gene lost 4 bases, with 12 bases spanning the gap. The germline V gene has CDR1 MDHEN and CDR2 SYDVKM. The CDR3 loop spans 14 amino acids. DNA for the CDR3: TGTGCCAGCAGTGATCCCGGGATTTACAATGAGCAGTTCTTC. It encodes CASSDPGIYNEQFF.

This clone was observed a few times. The chain recombines TRBV29-1 with TRBJ1-2; D uncertain. Per germline, CDR1 SQVTM and CDR2 ANQGSEA. The CDR3 is made up of 8 amino acids. V lost 7 bases to trimming and J lost 8 bases, with 5 bases between them. CDR3: CSASGYTF. The CDR3 DNA reads TGCAGCGCGAGCGGCTACACCTTC.

The chain uses TRBV5-1 and TRBJ2-2; the match to TRBD1 covers 8 bases. This CDR3 region has 15 residues. Per the germline V gene, CDR1 is SGHRS and CDR2 is YFSETQ. V shed 4 bases and J 4 bases; nucleotides not matched to a gene: 6. The CDR3 here is CASSATGATTGELFF. The DNA for the CDR3 is TGCGCCAGCAGCGCGACAGGGGCGACCACCGGGGAGCTGTTTTTT.

The chain has TRBV19 and TRBJ1-2, with TRBD1 matching 8 bases. V lost 5 bases, J lost 4 bases, and 9 bases stayed unmatched. CDR1 is LNHDA and CDR2 is SQIVND in the germline V gene (reference sequence). The CDR3 extends over 15 amino acids. The CDR3 reads CASSLLTGGLYGYTF. CDR3 in DNA: TGTGCCAGTAGTTTACTAACAGGGGGTCTCTATGGCTACACCTTC.

This clone was seen only once. This chain joins TRBV9 and TRBJ2-1, with 8 bases lining up with TRBD2. Germline V lookup: CDR1 SGDLS, CDR2 YYNGEE. There are 15 residues in the CDR3. V was clipped by 3 bases and J by 0 bases; unmatched bases: 2. The CDR3 bases are TGTGCCAGCAGCGACGGGGGGGCCTCCTACAATGAGCAGTTCTTC. It translates to CASSDGGASYNEQFF. The whole variable domain, filled in from reference TRBV9 and TRBJ2-1, reads DSGVTQTPKHLITATGQRVTLRCSPRSGDLSVYWYQQSLDQGLQFLIQYYNGEERAKGNILERFSAQQFPDLHSELNLSSLELGDSALYFCASSDGGASYNEQFFGPGTRLTVL.

The rearrangement joins TRBV12-5 to TRBJ1-1; D not certain. The CDR3 runs to 14 residues. Trimming cost V 0 bases and J 10 bases, with 15 bases left between them. Looked up from germline, CDR1 is LGHNT and CDR2 is FRNRAP. The CDR3 here is CASGLVLVAGRAFF. For the CDR3, the DNA is TGTGCTAGTGGTTTGGTACTCGTGGCAGGAAGAGCTTTCTTT.

This clone showed up just once. The chain uses TRBV27 and TRBJ2-7, with TRBD1 identical over 9 bases. The V gene's germline CDR1 is MNHEY and CDR2 SMNVEV (reference sequence). This CDR3 has 15 residues. V was clipped by 3 bases and J by 1 base; unmatched bases: 4. CDR3 sequence reads: CASSLGTGHSYEQYF. DNA of the CDR3: TGTGCCAGCAGTTTGGGGACAGGGCATTCCTACGAGCAGTACTTC.